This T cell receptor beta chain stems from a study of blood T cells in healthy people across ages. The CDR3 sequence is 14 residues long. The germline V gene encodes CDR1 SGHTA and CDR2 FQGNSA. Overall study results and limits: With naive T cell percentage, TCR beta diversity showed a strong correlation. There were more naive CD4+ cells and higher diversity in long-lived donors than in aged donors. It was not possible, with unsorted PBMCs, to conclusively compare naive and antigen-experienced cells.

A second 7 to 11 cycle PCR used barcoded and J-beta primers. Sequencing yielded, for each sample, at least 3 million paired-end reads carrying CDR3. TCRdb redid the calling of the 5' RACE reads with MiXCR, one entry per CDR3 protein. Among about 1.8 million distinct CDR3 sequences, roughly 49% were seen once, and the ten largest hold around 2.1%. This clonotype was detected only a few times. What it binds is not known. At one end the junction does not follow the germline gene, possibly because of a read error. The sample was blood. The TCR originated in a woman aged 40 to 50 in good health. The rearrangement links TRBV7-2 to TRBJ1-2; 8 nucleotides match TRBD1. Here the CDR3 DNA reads TGTGCCAGCAGCATAGCAGGACAGGGCTATGGCTACACCTTC. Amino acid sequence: CASSIAGQGYGYTF.